This TCR beta chain was observed in a study of Ad26.COV2.S vaccination and SARS-CoV-2 variants. This clone was counted only a few times. V gave up 6 bases and J gave up 5 bases, with 11 bases separating them. This CDR3 comprises 13 residues. From germline, CDR1 is WNHNN and CDR2 SYGVQD (reference sequence). Indicated treatment: about 20 received Ad26.COV2.S at low or high dose, single or two shots; 5 received placebo; per-sample allocation not given. Material that was analyzed had been drawn on day 63 after the first vaccine or placebo injection. Libraries were prepared by immunoSEQ multiplex PCR; TCRdb keeps only in-frame clonotypes and omits some of them. The table includes some 370,000 clones, roughly 85% detected once.

The specimen comprised peripheral blood, sampled in a trial of Ad26.COV2.S vaccine versus placebo. This TCR was sampled from a person between 18 and 65 years old who received the Ad26.COV2.S COVID-19 vaccine or a placebo. The chain combines TRBV10-1 with TRBJ1-5, with D perhaps TRBD1 (6 bases). CDR3 region: CASSPDSYQPQHF. In nucleotides, the CDR3 is TGCGCCAGCAGCCCGGACAGTTATCAGCCCCAGCATTTT.